This T cell receptor (beta chain) is from a study of T cells after yellow fever vaccination (dated 2019 in TCRdb). With regard to the full study: The SMART-Seq v4 Ultra Low Input RNA kit was used to prepare libraries from fractions with low cell numbers. Bulk TCR alpha and beta repertoires were sequenced longitudinally to track T-cell clones before and after primary and booster YFV17D yellow fever vaccination. The cohort comprised two healthy male donors, one aged 18 to 30 and one aged 30 to 40 years. Blood was drawn at multiple timepoints before and after primary and secondary immunization, with bulk PBMC replicates and cell subsets isolated. Paper-wide results and their limitations: A small share of clonotypes occurred in both CD4 and CD8 compartments, likely arising from convergent recombination. Compared with the primary T-cell response, the secondary T-cell response was weaker but faster, peaking on day 5 rather than day 15. Most clones expanded after primary vaccination (about 96% of CD4 and roughly 90% of CD8) were re-detected after the booster, suggesting that broad memory maintenance occurred. Because only a couple of donors were included in the study, the extent to which the findings can be generalized is limited. Computational filtering was required because FACS-sorted repertoires could contain abundant contaminating clonotypes from the bulk population.

V lost 11 bases and J lost 1 base; the stretch between them is 12 bases long. The CDR3 starts with the cysteine, ends with the phenylalanine, and has 13 residues. The read is trimmed to its CDR3 DNA, 39 bases read in frame from base 1. In the germline V gene (reference sequence), CDR1 corresponds to MNHEY and CDR2 to SMNVEV. TCR cDNA was synthesized by 5'RACE template switching, which introduced a universal primer site and unique molecular identifiers. Priming of cDNA synthesis was performed from both the TCR alpha and TCR beta constant segments. Two PCR steps were used to amplify libraries, with sample barcodes and sequencing adapters being added in the second step. Sequencing of libraries was performed on Illumina HiSeq 2500 (2x100 bp) or NovaSeq (2x150 bp). In the authors' own workflow: MIGEC was used to demultiplex reads and collapse the reads into UMI consensus sequences, and MiXCR was used for V(D)J alignment. Vaccine-responding clonotypes were defined with edgeR using replicate PBMC samples, requiring FDR below 0.01 and a log2 fold change above 5 up to day 15. Bulk clonotypes were assigned CD4 or CD8 identity according to which sequenced CD4 or CD8 repertoire held them at higher abundance. The raw public data were reprocessed by TCRdb itself: fastp quality trimming at Q25, MiXCR clonotype calling, in-frame beta chains only. Each record represents a unique CDR3 protein, reported with the most common genes and DNA among its rows. In this record, the V and J calls reflect TCRdb's handling and not the investigators' own analysis. Recorded for this sample are more than 65,000 distinct CDR3 sequences; 7.3% of them occurred a single time. Roughly 29% of the sample is held by the ten biggest clonotypes.

Sample treatment or condition, as interpreted from the label and publication: live attenuated yellow fever vaccine strain. PBMCs were isolated from peripheral blood using a standard Ficoll-Paque protocol. Dynabeads CD4 and CD8 positive selection kits were used to isolate CD4 and CD8 T-cell fractions. TriZol was used to extract RNA from bulk PBMCs, from CD4 and CD8 fractions, and from dextramer-positive and dextramer-negative fractions. This clonotype was counted at least ten times. It has no known antigen specificity. Base qualities are not recorded, but no much larger clone differs from it by a single base.

Specimen: CD8+ T cells sorted from PBMCs, collected about 10 days after the first yellow fever vaccination. Recombination linked TRBV27 to TRBJ1-5; perhaps TRBD1 is the D gene, with 5 bases matching. The TCR originated in a man between 18 and 29 years old who received the YFV17D yellow fever vaccine. The CDR3 corresponds to CACGWGSNQPQHF. The bases read TGTGCCTGTGGGTGGGGGAGCAATCAGCCCCAGCATTTT.